The 14 T cell receptor beta chains listed next were all sequenced from one sample in a study of CD8 T cells in ankylosing spondylitis. TCRdb re-called the 5' RACE reads with MiXCR, one entry per CDR3 protein. The repertoire has some 130,000 distinct CDR3 sequences, about an eighth of them found once; the top ten carry approximately 4%. Sequenced: blood, either unsorted or a sorted T cell fraction (not recorded which). All receptors come from a female donor with ankylosing spondylitis or in good health (not recorded which).

This clonotype appeared a few times. This chain joins TRBV2 and TRBJ1-3; perhaps TRBD1 as D (5 bases). This CDR3 spans 18 amino acids. Germline V lookup: CDR1 SNHLY, CDR2 FYNNEI. Between the trimmed V and J ends, which lost 11 bases and 0 bases, there was a span of 26 bases. CDR3 residues: CAFSLGSGWGGSGNTIYF. CDR3 sequence (DNA): TGTGCCTTCAGTTTAGGGTCCGGTTGGGGGGGCTCTGGAAACACCATATATTTT.

This clonotype has at least ten counts. This sequence joins TRBV7-9 and TRBJ2-7; possible D gene TRBD1, 6 bases. V lost 3 bases and J 2 bases, leaving 14 bases between the germline ends. The CDR3 length is 15 residues. Germline V CDR1 and CDR2: SEHNR, FQNEAQ (reference sequence). The CDR3: CASSFGGARTYEQYF. The CDR3 DNA reads TGTGCCAGCAGCTTTGGGGGCGCGAGAACCTACGAGCAGTACTTC.

This clonotype has ten or more counts. This chain joins TRBV5-1 and TRBJ2-2, with 11 bases identical to TRBD2. The CDR3 is 15 residues long. CDR1 SGHRS and CDR2 YFSETQ come from the germline V gene. With 9 bases clipped from V and 2 bases from J, the junction kept 6 bases outside the gene matches. The CDR3 spells CATRGTSGNTGELFF. The DNA of the CDR3 is TGCGCCACCCGCGGGACTAGCGGTAACACCGGGGAGCTGTTTTTT.

Ten or more counts support this clonotype. The chain has TRBV10-3 and TRBJ2-5; TRBD2 is a possible D gene (6 bases). The CDR3 length is 16 residues. V dropped 5 bases and J dropped 7 bases, with 23 bases sitting between them. CDR1 and CDR2 from the germline V gene are ENHRY and SYGVKD. The CDR3 sequence is CAISRSEVAEKGTQYF. CDR3 DNA sequence: TGTGCCATCAGTAGATCCGAGGTAGCGGAGAAAGGGACCCAGTACTTC.

There are many counts of this clonotype. V is TRBV24-1 and J is TRBJ2-1; the D gene is possibly TRBD2 (7 bases). Germline lookup yields CDR1 KGHDR and CDR2 SFDVKD. The CDR3 spans 12 residues. Trimming removed 10 bases at V and 4 bases at J, with 10 bases between. CDR3 DNA: TGTGCCACAGGGGGGGGGTACAATGAGCAGTTCTTC. Its translation: CATGGGYNEQFF.

This clonotype occurred many times. The rearrangement joins TRBV5-1 to TRBJ2-3; a possible D gene is TRBD2 (7 bases). CDR3 size: 14 residues. The germline gives CDR1 SGHRS, CDR2 YFSETQ. With 0 bases removed from V and 6 bases from J, the gap between germline ends came to 11 bases. CDR3 coding DNA: TGCGCCAGCAGCTTGGCGGGGGGCCACGATACGCAGTATTTT. This codes for CASSLAGGHDTQYF.

This clonotype was recorded at least ten times. The chain has TRBV19 and TRBJ2-2; tentatively, D is TRBD2 (5 bases). The CDR3 covers 12 residues. Germline V lookup: CDR1 LNHDA, CDR2 SQIVND (reference sequence). V lost 8 bases and J lost 3, with 7 bases in between. CDR3 sequence reads: CASRTDTGELFF. Written as DNA, the CDR3 is TGTGCCAGTCGGACTGACACCGGGGAGCTGTTTTTT.

This clonotype was detected many times. The chain has TRBV11-2 and TRBJ1-6; a possible D gene is TRBD1 (6 bases). This CDR3 contains 16 residues. From germline, CDR1 is SGHAT and CDR2 FQNNGV. V shed 5 bases and J shed 5 bases, with 16 bases lying between them. This chain's CDR3 is CASSAQGQTDNSPLHF. CDR3 bases: TGTGCCAGCAGCGCCCAGGGACAAACCGATAATTCACCCCTCCACTTT. The full variable domain, with the rest looked up from reference TRBV11-2 and TRBJ1-6, is EAGVAQSPRYKIIEKRQSVAFWCNPISGHATLYWYQQILGQGPKLLIQFQNNGVVDDSQLPKDRFSAERLKGVDSTLKIQPAKLEDSAVYLCASSAQGQTDNSPLHFGNGTRLTVT.

This clonotype was picked up many times. The CDR3 DNA follows: TGTGCCAGCAGCGGAGGAGCGGGGGCCCCCTACAATGAGCAGTTCTTC. Its translation is CASSGGAGAPYNEQFF. The genes are TRBV7-9 and TRBJ2-1; 8 bases map to TRBD2. The V segment lost 5 bases and the J segment 2 bases; nucleotides outside the gene matches: 8. This CDR3 spans 16 amino acids. Per germline, CDR1 SEHNR and CDR2 FQNEAQ (reference sequence).

This clonotype was detected many times. This chain connects TRBV12-3 or TRBV12-4 to TRBJ2-7; possibly TRBD1 for D (5 bases). V was pared by 5 bases and J by 2 bases, with 13 bases between. The CDR3 length is 14 residues. DNA of the CDR3: TGTGCCAGCAGTCCCACGACAGCAACCTACGAGCAGTACTTC. This encodes CASSPTTATYEQYF.

The sample holds many counts of this clonotype. V gene TRBV4-1 combines with J gene TRBJ1-2; D gene uncertain. The CDR3 runs to 14 residues. V gave up 0 bases and J gave up 7 bases, with 12 bases separating them. Germline CDR1 MGHRA, CDR2 YSYEKL. The CDR3 spells CASSQEGSGVGYTF. The DNA of the CDR3 is TGCGCCAGCAGCCAAGAGGGATCCGGGGTTGGCTACACCTTC.

J is TRBJ1-1 and V is TRBV29-1; D remains unclear. V dropped 3 bases and J dropped 5 bases, with 7 bases sitting between them. Germline lookup yields CDR1 SQVTM and CDR2 ANQGSEA. The CDR3 is made up of 11 amino acids. CDR3 region: CSVDGGTEAFF. The CDR3 region has the DNA TGCAGCGTTGACGGTGGGACTGAAGCTTTCTTT. The whole variable domain, remainder taken from reference TRBV29-1 and TRBJ1-1, is SAVISQKPSRDICQRGTSLTIQCQVDSQVTMMFWYRQQPGQSLTLIATANQGSEATYESGFVIDKFPISRPNLTFSTLTVSNMSPEDSSIYLCSVDGGTEAFFGQGTRLTVV.

This sequence joins TRBV24-1 and TRBJ2-5; TRBD1 aligns across 7 bases. V shed 6 bases and J 2 bases; nucleotides not matched to a gene: 5. CDR3 size: 14 residues. Germline V CDR1 and CDR2: KGHDR, SFDVKD. As DNA, the CDR3 is TGTGCCACCAGTACCCCGGGACAGCAAGAGACCCAGTACTTC. Protein sequence: CATSTPGQQETQYF.

This clonotype was detected many times. This chain joins TRBV20-1 and TRBJ2-1, with 9 positions matching TRBD1. V lost 8 bases and J lost 5; bases outside the gene matches: 10. The germline gives CDR1 DFQATT, CDR2 SNEGSKA (reference sequence). The CDR3 is 14 amino acids. This CDR3 is CSQWTGDGNNEQFF. The DNA of the CDR3 is TGCAGTCAATGGACAGGGGACGGCAACAATGAGCAGTTCTTC.